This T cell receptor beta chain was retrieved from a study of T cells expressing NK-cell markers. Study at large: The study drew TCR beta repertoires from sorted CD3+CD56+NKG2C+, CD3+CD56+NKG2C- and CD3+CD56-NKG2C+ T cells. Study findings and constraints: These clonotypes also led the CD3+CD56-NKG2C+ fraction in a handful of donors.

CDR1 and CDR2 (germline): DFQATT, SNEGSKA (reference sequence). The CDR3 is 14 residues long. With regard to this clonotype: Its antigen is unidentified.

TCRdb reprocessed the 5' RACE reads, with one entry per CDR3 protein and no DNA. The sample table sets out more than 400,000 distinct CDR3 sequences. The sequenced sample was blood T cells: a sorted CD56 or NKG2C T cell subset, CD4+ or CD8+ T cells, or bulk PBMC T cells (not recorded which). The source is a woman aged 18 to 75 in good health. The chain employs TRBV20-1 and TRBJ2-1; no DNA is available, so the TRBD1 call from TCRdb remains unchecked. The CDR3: CSVLSGGTFYEQFF.